This entry features one T cell receptor beta chain sequence. Study processing details: By means of reference gene primer amplification, nucleated cell counts were estimated. The method was immunoSEQ multiplex PCR; TCRdb's version includes in-frame clones alone and lacks a portion of them. The DNA was the basis for D and trimming; V, J and clone size are from that table. The table has some 69,000 clones, 90% seen once. These data come from a study of blood T cell repertoires in COVID-19. In the study overall: Samples of COVID-19 (acute and convalescent) were obtained from the United States, Italy and Spain. PBMCs, B-cell-depleted T cells, or T cells were the source of the cDNA or gDNA that made up the material.

CDR1 is MNHEY, CDR2 SMNVEV, per germline (reference sequence). V shed 3 bases and J 7 bases; nucleotides not matched to a gene: 4. The CDR3 covers 15 residues. The TCR sequence derives from a man in his sixties with acute or convalescent COVID-19. The chain joins TRBV27 to TRBJ1-5, with TRBD1 matching over 12 bases. The sequencing sample was made of peripheral blood. The CDR3 protein is CASSLGTGGAQPQHF. CDR3 coding DNA: TGTGCCAGCAGTTTGGGGACAGGGGGCGCCCAGCCCCAGCATTTT.